This TCR beta chain was sequenced for a study of blood T cell repertoires in COVID-19. This CDR3 contains 15 residues. Germline V gene sequence: CDR1 LNHNV, CDR2 YYDKDF (reference sequence). V lost 6 bases to trimming and J lost 2 bases, with 14 bases between them. Measured with immunoSEQ multiplex PCR; TCRdb has only the in-frame clones, and not every one. The data contain more than 300,000 clones, about 88% of them singletons. Enrolled during active infection, Seattle patients were then followed longitudinally. This chain links TRBV15 with TRBJ1-3; D remains ambiguous. The sample consisted of peripheral blood. This TCR was sampled from a woman in her seventies with COVID-19, enrolled during active disease. The CDR3 bases are TGTGCCACCAGTTCCCTTTATTCCCCTGGAAACACCATATATTTT. Translation gives CATSSLYSPGNTIYF.